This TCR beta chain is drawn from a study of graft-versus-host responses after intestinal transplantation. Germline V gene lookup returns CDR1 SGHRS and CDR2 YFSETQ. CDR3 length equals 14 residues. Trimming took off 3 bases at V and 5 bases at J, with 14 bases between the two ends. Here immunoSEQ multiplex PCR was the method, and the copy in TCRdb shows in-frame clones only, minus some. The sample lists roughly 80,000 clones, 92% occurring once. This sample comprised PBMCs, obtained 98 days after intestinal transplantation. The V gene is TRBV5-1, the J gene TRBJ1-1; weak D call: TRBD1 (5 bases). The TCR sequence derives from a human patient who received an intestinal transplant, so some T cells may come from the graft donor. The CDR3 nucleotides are TGCGCCAGCAGCTACGGGGGAAGCGGAACTGAAGCTTTCTTT. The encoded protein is CASSYGGSGTEAFF.